This TCR beta chain originates from a study of blood T cell repertoires in COVID-19. Study details: The United States, Italy and Spain supplied acute and convalescent COVID-19 samples. T cells, B-cell-depleted T cells, or PBMCs provided the cDNA or gDNA that served as material.

Original data processing: Counts of nucleated cells, estimated from reference gene primer amplification, were obtained. Method: immunoSEQ multiplex PCR; TCRdb's copy keeps in-frame clones and lacks some. D and trimming were read from the DNA, whereas the V and J calls and clone size are those reported in that table. Of around 250,000 clones listed, roughly nine tenths are singletons. The CDR3 contains 14 residues. The V gene lost 6 bases and the J gene lost 4 bases, with 15 bases spanning the gap. Germline lookup yields CDR1 SNHLY and CDR2 FYNNEI. The V call is TRBV2, the J call TRBJ2-5, with D maybe TRBD2 (5 bases). The sample comprised peripheral blood. The sequence was collected from a woman in her 40s who had recovered from COVID-19. CDR3 DNA: TGTGCCAGCAGCCGGGATCGGTCCTCAGAGACCCAGTACTTC. This codes for CASSRDRSSETQYF.